Shown below are 18 T cell receptor beta chains from a single sample sequenced in a study. TCRdb redid the calling of the RT-PCR reads with MiXCR, one entry per CDR3 protein. Of 650,000 to 800,000 distinct CDR3 sequences listed, 12% to 15% are singletons. Sequencing was done on a sample of memory CD4+ T cells from blood. The receptors shown here come from a female donor in good health, serving as a healthy control.

This clonotype was seen repeatedly, ten times or more. The chain uses TRBV29-1 and TRBJ1-1; D uncertain. The germline gives CDR1 SQVTM, CDR2 ANQGSEA. The V gene lost 8 bases and the J gene lost 1 base, with 11 bases spanning the gap. The CDR3 runs to 12 residues. Here the CDR3 reads CSTGRSNTEAFF. For the CDR3, the DNA is TGCAGCACTGGACGGTCGAACACTGAAGCTTTCTTT.

Turning to this clonotype: Just one base apart from a much larger clone, this may be a read error. The chain links TRBV5-1 to TRBJ2-6, with TRBD1 matching 8 bases. CDR1 and CDR2 (germline): SGHRS, YFSETQ. The length of the CDR3 is 14 residues. The CDR3 spells CASSSRQGASVLTF. The CDR3 DNA follows: TGCGCCAGCAGCTCGCGGCAGGGGGCCAGCGTCCTGACTTTC. The whole variable domain, remainder taken from reference TRBV5-1 and TRBJ2-6, is KAGVTQTPRYLIKTRGQQVTLSCSPISGHRSVSWYQQTPGQGLQFLFEYFSETQRNKGNFPGRFSGRQFSNSRSEMNVSTLELGDSALYLCASSSRQGASVLTFGAGSRLTVL.

This clonotype showed up just a few times. The chain carries TRBV4-1 and TRBJ1-2; D remains unclear. CDR1 is MGHRA and CDR2 is YSYEKL in the germline V gene. V shed 1 base and J shed 7 bases, with 10 bases lying between them. The CDR3 covers 13 residues. The CDR3 reads CASSQGGHLGYTF. The CDR3 DNA is TGCGCCAGCAGCCAAGGCGGTCATCTTGGCTACACCTTC.

This clonotype was counted ten times or more. This chain's CDR3 is CASSSLAGGADTQYF. The DNA of the CDR3 is TGCGCCAGCAGTTCACTAGCGGGAGGGGCAGATACGCAGTATTTT. V is TRBV5-1 and J is TRBJ2-3; 13 bases match TRBD2. The CDR3 spans 15 residues. Germline CDR1 reads SGHRS; CDR2 reads YFSETQ. The ends lost 5 bases at V and 4 bases at J; junction bases unmatched: 4.

CDR3 amino acids: CASSLEPANYGYTF. The DNA of the CDR3 is TGCGCCAGCAGCTTGGAGCCAGCAAACTATGGCTACACCTTC. The chain has TRBV5-1 and TRBJ1-2; the D is unclear. The germline gives CDR1 SGHRS, CDR2 YFSETQ. The CDR3 extends over 14 amino acids. V was trimmed by 0 bases and J by 2 bases, leaving 8 bases between them. The full variable domain, completed using reference TRBV5-1 and TRBJ1-2, is KAGVTQTPRYLIKTRGQQVTLSCSPISGHRSVSWYQQTPGQGLQFLFEYFSETQRNKGNFPGRFSGRQFSNSRSEMNVSTLELGDSALYLCASSLEPANYGYTFGSGTRLTVV.

V usage is TRBV3-1 and J usage is TRBJ1-1; 9 bases line up with TRBD1. The CDR3 runs 15 residues. The V segment lost 4 bases and the J segment 3 bases; nucleotides outside the gene matches: 6. Germline assignment: CDR1 LGHDT and CDR2 YNNKEL (reference sequence). As DNA, the CDR3 is TGTGCCAGCAGCCGGCGGGGACAGGGTGACACTGAAGCTTTCTTT. Its translation is CASSRRGQGDTEAFF.

The V gene is TRBV25-1, the J gene TRBJ1-2, with D possibly being TRBD1 (5 bases). This CDR3 spans 13 amino acids. V gave up 0 bases and J gave up 7 bases, with 9 bases separating them. Germline V CDR1 and CDR2: MGHDK, SYGVNS. The CDR3 sequence: CASSEYAGGGYTF. The CDR3, as DNA: TGTGCCAGCAGTGAATATGCTGGGGGTGGCTACACCTTC.

There are a few counts of this clonotype. The chain joins TRBV7-8 to TRBJ1-1; no reliable D call. This CDR3 is built from 15 residues. Germline CDR1 is SGHVS and CDR2 is FQNEAQ. The germline V and J ends were trimmed by 2 bases and 4 bases, with 14 bases remaining between them. Here the CDR3 reads CASSLISRGTTEAFF. In DNA, the CDR3 is TGTGCCAGCAGCTTAATTAGCAGAGGTACCACTGAAGCTTTCTTT.

With respect to this clonotype: Just one base apart from a much larger clone, this may be a read error. This chain uses TRBV20-1 with TRBJ1-1; D uncertain. The CDR3 is 12 residues long. The V end lost 0 bases, the J end lost 10 bases, and 12 bases lay between the germline ends. CDR1 DFQATT and CDR2 SNEGSKA come from the germline V gene (reference sequence). The CDR3 DNA is TGCAGTGCTAGAGACGACACCTTCACAGCTTTCTTT. Its translation: CSARDDTFTAFF.

This clonotype was observed a few times. This sequence joins TRBV6-5 and TRBJ2-1, with 7 bases matching TRBD1. The CDR3 totals 15 residues. Germline V gives CDR1 MNHEY, CDR2 SVGAGI. J was trimmed by 8 bases and V by 5 bases; bases with no gene match: 12. CDR3 DNA: TGTGCCAGCAGTCGAAGACAGGGTACGGTCTATGAGCAGTTCTTC. The encoded protein is CASSRRQGTVYEQFF.

This rearrangement joins TRBV12-3 or TRBV12-4 to TRBJ1-2; 8 bases line up with TRBD1. The junction had 3 bases not matched to a gene; V was cut back by 8 bases and J by 1 base. The CDR3 covers 13 residues. The CDR3 loop reads CASQGQGNYGYTF. The CDR3 coding sequence is TGTGCCAGCCAAGGACAGGGTAACTATGGCTACACCTTC.

The sample holds many counts of this clonotype. V is TRBV12-3 or TRBV12-4 and J is TRBJ2-5; 7 nucleotides match TRBD1. V was clipped by 5 bases and J by 7 bases; unmatched bases: 10. This CDR3 has 14 residues. CDR3 in amino acids: CASSAKGTEVTQYF. The CDR3 coding sequence is TGTGCCAGCAGTGCGAAGGGGACAGAGGTGACCCAGTACTTC.

This clonotype was detected a few times. This sequence joins TRBV7-9 and TRBJ2-6, with D unclear. This CDR3 has 14 amino acids. Germline V gene data show CDR1 as SEHNR and CDR2 as FQNEAQ (reference sequence). Trimming took off 1 base at V and 3 bases at J, with 4 bases between the two ends. CDR3: CASSLGYGANVLTF. The DNA for the CDR3 is TGTGCCAGCAGCTTAGGGTATGGGGCCAACGTCCTGACTTTC.

The chain has TRBV7-2 and TRBJ2-5; tentative D call: TRBD1 (5 bases). V lost 1 base to trimming and J lost 5 bases, with 8 bases between them. CDR1 is SGHTA and CDR2 is FQGNSA in the germline V gene. The CDR3 covers 13 residues. The CDR3 here is CASSLEGWETQYF. In nucleotides, the CDR3 is TGTGCCAGCAGCTTAGAGGGGTGGGAGACCCAGTACTTC.

The rearrangement joins TRBV20-1 to TRBJ2-7, with 8 bases fitting TRBD2. The CDR3 totals 15 residues. CDR1 and CDR2 from the germline V gene are DFQATT and SNEGSKA (reference sequence). The junction had 11 bases not matched to a gene; V was cut back by 3 bases and J by 4 bases. Written as DNA, the CDR3 is TGCAGTGCTAGTTTCGCAACTAGCGGTTATTACGAGCAGTACTTC. Encoded protein: CSASFATSGYYEQYF.

This clonotype was seen repeatedly, ten times or more. A junction boundary mismatches the germline segment, possibly from a read error. The chain employs TRBV7-3 and TRBJ2-1; 13 bases line up with TRBD2. The CDR3 spans 14 residues. Looked up from germline, CDR1 is SGHTA and CDR2 is FQGTGA. CDR3: CASSPKSGLAGLIF. The CDR3 bases are TGTGCCAGCAGCCCAAAATCGGGACTAGCGGGATTGATCTTC.

In this sample, this clonotype turned up many times. The chain has TRBV12-3 or TRBV12-4 and TRBJ1-2; 9 nucleotides align to TRBD1. The trim removed 3 bases at V and 8 bases at J, leaving 1 base unmatched. The CDR3 runs to 12 residues. CDR3 region: CASSFDRGGYTF. Written as DNA, the CDR3 is TGTGCCAGCAGTTTTGACAGGGGGGGCTACACCTTC.

Points on this clonotype: This may be a read error, as it is one base from a much larger clone. This chain links TRBV7-2 with TRBJ2-3, with TRBD2 identical over 12 bases. The germline V gene has CDR1 SGHTA and CDR2 FQGNSA. The V segment lost 5 bases and the J segment 15 bases; nucleotides outside the gene matches: 6. CDR3 length: 12 amino acids. The CDR3 region has the DNA TGTGCCAGCAGCCCCGGGACTAGCGGGTTTTATTTT. Encoded protein: CASSPGTSGFYF.